The TCR gamma chain under discussion was sequenced for a study of gamma delta lymphoproliferative disorders and STAT genes. From germline, CDR1 is EGSNGY and CDR2 YDSYNSKV. The CDR3 covers 15 residues. With 0 bases clipped from V and 1 base from J, the junction kept 6 bases outside the gene matches. This clone occurred many times. PBMCs from patients and controls supplied the genomic DNA for sequencing. TCRdb redid clone calling on the multiplex PCR reads using CATT. Of under 4,500 gamma-chain clones detected, roughly 7% appear once; the ten largest clones hold over 30%. V usage is TRGV2 and J usage is TRGJ1 or TRGJ2. TCRdb does not report a J gene; here it was assigned by matching the DNA to germline references. This sequence originates from a human donor in good health. Sequencing used blood. The CDR3 coding sequence is TGTGCCACCTGGGACGGGCAGGCTAATTATTATAAGAAACTCTTT. It specifies CATWDGQANYYKKLF.